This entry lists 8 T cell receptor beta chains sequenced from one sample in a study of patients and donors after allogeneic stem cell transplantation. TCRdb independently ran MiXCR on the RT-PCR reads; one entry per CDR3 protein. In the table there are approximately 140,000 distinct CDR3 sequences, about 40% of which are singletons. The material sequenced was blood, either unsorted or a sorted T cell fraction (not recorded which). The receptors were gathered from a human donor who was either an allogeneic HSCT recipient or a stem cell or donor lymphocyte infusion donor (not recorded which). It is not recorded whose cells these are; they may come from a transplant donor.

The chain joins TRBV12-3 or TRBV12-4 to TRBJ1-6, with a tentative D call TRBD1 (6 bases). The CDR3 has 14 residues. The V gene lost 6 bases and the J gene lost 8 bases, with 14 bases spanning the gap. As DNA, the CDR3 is TGTGCCAGCAGGGGGGCACGGTGGGATTCACCCCTCCACTTT. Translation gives CASRGARWDSPLHF.

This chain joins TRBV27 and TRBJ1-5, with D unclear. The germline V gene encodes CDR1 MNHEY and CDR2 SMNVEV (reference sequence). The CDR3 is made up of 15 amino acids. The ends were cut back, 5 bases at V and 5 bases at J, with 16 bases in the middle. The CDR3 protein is CASSTPRTIHQPQHF. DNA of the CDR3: TGTGCCAGCAGTACACCTAGGACGATTCATCAGCCCCAGCATTTT.

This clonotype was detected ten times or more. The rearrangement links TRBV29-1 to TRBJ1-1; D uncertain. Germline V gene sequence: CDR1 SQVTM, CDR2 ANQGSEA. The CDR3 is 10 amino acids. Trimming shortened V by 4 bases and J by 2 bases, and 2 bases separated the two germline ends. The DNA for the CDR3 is TGCAGCGTTGTTAACACTGAAGCTTTCTTT. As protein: CSVVNTEAFF. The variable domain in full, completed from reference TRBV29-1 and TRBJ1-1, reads SAVISQKPSRDICQRGTSLTIQCQVDSQVTMMFWYRQQPGQSLTLIATANQGSEATYESGFVIDKFPISRPNLTFSTLTVSNMSPEDSSIYLCSVVNTEAFFGQGTRLTVV.

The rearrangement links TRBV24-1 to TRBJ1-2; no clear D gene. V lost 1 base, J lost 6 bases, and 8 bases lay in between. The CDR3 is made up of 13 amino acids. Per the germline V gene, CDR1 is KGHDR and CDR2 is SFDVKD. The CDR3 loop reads CATSDFSGNGYTF. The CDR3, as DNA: TGTGCCACCAGTGATTTTTCCGGTAATGGCTACACCTTC.

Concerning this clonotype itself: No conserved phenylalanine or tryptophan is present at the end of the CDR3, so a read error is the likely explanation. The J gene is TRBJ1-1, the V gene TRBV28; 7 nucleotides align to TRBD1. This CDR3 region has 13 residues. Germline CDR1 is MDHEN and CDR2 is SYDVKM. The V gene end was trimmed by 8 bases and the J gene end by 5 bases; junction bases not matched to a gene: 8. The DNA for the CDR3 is TGTGCCAGCGGCTTACAGGGGCAGACTGAAGCTTTCTTG. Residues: CASGLQGQTEAFL.

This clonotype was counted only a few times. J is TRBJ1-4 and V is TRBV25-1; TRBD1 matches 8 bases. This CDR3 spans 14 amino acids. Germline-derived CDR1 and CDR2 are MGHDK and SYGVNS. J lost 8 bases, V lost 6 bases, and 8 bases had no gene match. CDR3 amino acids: CASRRTGQYEKLFF. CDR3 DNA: TGTGCCAGCAGGCGGACAGGGCAGTACGAAAAACTGTTTTTT.

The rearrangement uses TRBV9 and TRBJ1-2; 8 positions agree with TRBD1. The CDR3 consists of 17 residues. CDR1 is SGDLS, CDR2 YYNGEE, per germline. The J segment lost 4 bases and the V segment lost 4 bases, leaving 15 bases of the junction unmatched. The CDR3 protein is CASSPPVRDRLTYGYTF. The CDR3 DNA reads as TGTGCCAGCAGCCCTCCCGTCCGGGACAGGTTGACCTATGGCTACACCTTC. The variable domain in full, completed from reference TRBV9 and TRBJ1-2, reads DSGVTQTPKHLITATGQRVTLRCSPRSGDLSVYWYQQSLDQGLQFLIQYYNGEERAKGNILERFSAQQFPDLHSELNLSSLELGDSALYFCASSPPVRDRLTYGYTFGSGTRLTVV.

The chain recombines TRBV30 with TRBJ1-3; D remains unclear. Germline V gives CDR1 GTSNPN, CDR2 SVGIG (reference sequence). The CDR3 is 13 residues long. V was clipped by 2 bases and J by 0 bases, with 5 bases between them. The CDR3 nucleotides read TGTGCCTGGAGTACAAACTCTGGAAACACCATATATTTT. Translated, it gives CAWSTNSGNTIYF.